This TCR beta chain was documented in a study of shared clonotypes between healthy human individuals. Study findings and constraints: Non-shared clonotypes showed lower generation probabilities than clonotypes common to all four donors.

The germline gives CDR1 SEHNR, CDR2 FQNEAQ (reference sequence). The CDR3 runs 15 residues. Sequenced by immunoSEQ multiplex PCR; TCRdb stores in-frame clones only, minus some. The repertoire includes millions of clones, roughly 95% of them detected once, and 0.13% sits in the top ten. In the case of this clone: The antigen is unknown. One end of the junction varies from germline; a read error may be responsible.

This clonotype was sampled from a man aged 18 to 29 in good health. The specimen sequenced was naive CD4+ T cells sorted from blood. Stated subset: CD45RA+ positively selected. This chain uses TRBV7-9 with TRBJ1-3; D unresolved. The CDR3 is CASSLGRTSGNTIYF. CDR3 sequence (DNA): TGTGCCAGCAGTTTAGGGCGGACCTCTGGAAACACCATATATTTT.